The 4 T cell receptor beta chains presented below share a single source sample, sequenced in a study of T-cell reconstitution after alpha-beta-depleted transplantation in children. Molecular barcoding with unique molecular identifiers was used for the TCRbeta library. MiXCR, run by TCRdb on the PCR reads, gives a single entry per CDR3 protein. The sample gives around 600,000 distinct CDR3 sequences, roughly a tenth of which show up once; less than 5% is in the top ten. Sequencing was performed on PBMCs from the stem cell graft donor, taken from the stem cell graft. These receptors were taken from a human donor who donated a stem cell graft to a child with acute myeloid leukemia.

In its sample, this clonotype was seen many times. V usage is TRBV6-2 or TRBV6-3 and J usage is TRBJ2-7, with 8 nucleotides matching TRBD2. After removal of 3 bases from V and 3 bases from J, the junction contained 1 base not matched to a gene. Germline CDR1 and CDR2: MNHEY and SVGEGT. This CDR3 is built from 13 residues. CDR3 coding DNA: TGTGCCAGCAGTTATCGGGAGGGCTACGAGCAGTACTTC. Translating it yields CASSYREGYEQYF.

This clonotype came up many times. The CDR3 loop reads CASSYGGFGNEQFF. Here the CDR3 DNA reads TGCGCCAGCAGCTATGGAGGTTTCGGCAATGAGCAGTTCTTC. The chain employs TRBV5-1 and TRBJ2-1, with a weak D call TRBD2 (5 bases). Trimming left V 3 bases short and J 6 bases short, with 13 bases between. The CDR3 covers 14 residues. The germline CDR1 and CDR2 sequences are SGHRS and YFSETQ.

This clonotype was seen a handful of times. The V gene is TRBV28, the J gene TRBJ2-4; 7 nucleotides match TRBD2. The CDR3 contains 14 residues. CDR1 is MDHEN, CDR2 SYDVKM, per germline. Trimming took 7 bases from V and 8 from J; bases not matched to a gene: 11. The CDR3 sequence: CASNSFGGFDIQYF. As DNA, the CDR3 is TGTGCCAGCAACTCCTTCGGGGGGTTCGACATTCAGTACTTC.

This clonotype has a count of ten or more. Sequence at one end of the junction differs from germline and may be a read error. The chain's CDR3 is CSATKRGGNAEAFF. CDR3 in DNA: TGCAGCGCGACTAAAAGGGGGGGGAACGCTGAAGCTTTCTTT. The J gene is TRBJ1-1, the V gene TRBV29-1; maybe TRBD1 (6 bases). Germline V gene data show CDR1 as SQVTM and CDR2 as ANQGSEA. The CDR3 has 14 amino acids.